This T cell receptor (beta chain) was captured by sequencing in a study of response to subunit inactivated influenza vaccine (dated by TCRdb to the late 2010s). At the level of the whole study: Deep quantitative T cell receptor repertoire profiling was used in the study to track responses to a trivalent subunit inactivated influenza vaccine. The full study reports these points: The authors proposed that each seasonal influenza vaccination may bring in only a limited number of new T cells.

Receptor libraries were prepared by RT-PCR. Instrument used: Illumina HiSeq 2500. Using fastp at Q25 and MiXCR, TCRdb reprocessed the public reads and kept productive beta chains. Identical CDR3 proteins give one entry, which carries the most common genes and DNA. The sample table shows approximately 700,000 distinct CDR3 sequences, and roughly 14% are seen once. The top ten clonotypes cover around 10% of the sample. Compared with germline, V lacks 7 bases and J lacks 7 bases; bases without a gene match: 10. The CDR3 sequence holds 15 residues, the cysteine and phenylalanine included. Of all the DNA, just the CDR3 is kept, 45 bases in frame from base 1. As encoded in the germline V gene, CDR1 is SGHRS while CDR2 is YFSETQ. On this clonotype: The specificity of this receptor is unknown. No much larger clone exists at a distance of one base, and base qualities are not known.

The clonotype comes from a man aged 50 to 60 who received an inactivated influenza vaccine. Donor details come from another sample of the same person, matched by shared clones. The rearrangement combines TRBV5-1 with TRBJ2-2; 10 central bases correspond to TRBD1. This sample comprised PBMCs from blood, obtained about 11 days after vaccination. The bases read TGCGCCAGCGGCACCGGGACAGGGGAGATCGGGGAGCTGTTTTTT. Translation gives CASGTGTGEIGELFF.